Presented here are 14 T cell receptor beta chains from one specimen sequenced in a study of CD8 T cells in ankylosing spondylitis. TCRdb itself ran the 5' RACE reads through MiXCR, one entry per CDR3 protein. This table holds around 250,000 distinct CDR3 sequences, roughly a third found once. Sequencing used blood, either unsorted or a sorted T cell fraction (not recorded which). All receptors come from a male donor with ankylosing spondylitis or in good health (not recorded which).

This clonotype was seen a few times. This rearrangement joins TRBV12-3 or TRBV12-4 to TRBJ2-7; 7 bases are a match to TRBD2. V gave up 5 bases and J gave up 3 bases; unmatched junction bases: 4. CDR3 size: 13 residues. The CDR3 protein is CASSGGLIYEQYF. The CDR3 nucleotides are TGTGCCAGCAGTGGGGGACTAATCTACGAGCAGTACTTC.

This clonotype was observed a single time. The chain couples TRBV5-1 to TRBJ2-1; TRBD1 is a possible D gene (6 bases). In germline, CDR1 is SGHRS, CDR2 YFSETQ. The CDR3 covers 15 residues. V lost 3 bases and J lost 2, with 12 bases in between. For the CDR3, the DNA is TGCGCCAGCAGCTCGGGGACAACTCCCTACAATGAGCAGTTCTTC. It encodes CASSSGTTPYNEQFF.

In DNA, the CDR3 is TGTGCCATCAGTGAGACTGGACAGGGGAACAATGAGCAGTTCTTC. Amino acid sequence: CAISETGQGNNEQFF. This rearrangement joins TRBV10-3 to TRBJ2-1; 9 bases are a match to TRBD1. This CDR3 spans 15 amino acids. Germline lookup yields CDR1 ENHRY and CDR2 SYGVKD. Trimming cost V 2 bases and J 5 bases; bases outside gene matches: 4.

This clonotype was recorded many times. V gene TRBV20-1 combines with J gene TRBJ2-3, with D possibly being TRBD1 (7 bases). Trimming removed 4 bases at V and 2 bases at J, with 16 bases between. In germline, CDR1 is DFQATT, CDR2 SNEGSKA (reference sequence). This CDR3 is 15 amino acids long. The chain's CDR3 is CSATLSGGTTDTQYF. DNA of the CDR3: TGCAGTGCTACCTTGTCAGGGGGGACCACAGATACGCAGTATTTT.

This chain links TRBV12-3 or TRBV12-4 with TRBJ2-3; D is perhaps TRBD2 (7 bases). Trimming pared 4 bases from V and 1 base from J, leaving 12 bases between. The CDR3 has 15 residues. In DNA, the CDR3 is TGTGCCAGCAGTTCTGAGGGGGGGGGCACAGATACGCAGTATTTT. Its protein is CASSSEGGGTDTQYF.

This clonotype was seen only a few times. This sequence joins TRBV27 and TRBJ2-7; possibly TRBD1 for D (6 bases). Trimming took 2 bases from V and 3 from J, leaving 11 bases between them. CDR1 and CDR2 from the germline V gene are MNHEY and SMNVEV (reference sequence). There are 14 residues in the CDR3. CDR3 DNA sequence: TGTGCCAGCAGTTTAAGGGGGACCCTCTACGAGCAGTACTTC. Protein: CASSLRGTLYEQYF.

The chain couples TRBV29-1 to TRBJ2-5; TRBD1 is a possible D gene (5 bases). Per the germline V gene, CDR1 is SQVTM and CDR2 is ANQGSEA. The CDR3 totals 14 residues. V was shortened by 2 bases and J by 1 base, with 11 bases between the two germline ends. In DNA form, the CDR3 reads TGCAGCGTTGAAAGGCCCCAGGGCCAAGAGACCCAGTACTTC. This gives the protein CSVERPQGQETQYF.

The V gene is TRBV27, the J gene TRBJ1-2; no definite D call. This CDR3 has 15 residues. V lost 0 bases and J 0 bases, leaving 8 bases between the germline ends. Per the germline V gene, CDR1 is MNHEY and CDR2 is SMNVEV (reference sequence). In nucleotides, the CDR3 is TGTGCCAGCAGTTTATCCGTTGGTTCTAACTATGGCTACACCTTC. Translating it yields CASSLSVGSNYGYTF.

This clonotype has more than one count but fewer than ten. The chain links TRBV12-3 or TRBV12-4 to TRBJ2-5; perhaps D is TRBD1 or TRBD2 (5 bases each). The CDR3 length is 12 residues. The V end was cut by 6 bases, the J end by 5 bases, with 10 bases between. The CDR3 coding sequence is TGTGCCAGCAGGGTGGGACGGGAGACCCAGTACTTC. It yields the protein CASRVGRETQYF.

The chain combines TRBV12-3 or TRBV12-4 with TRBJ2-5, with TRBD1 matching 7 bases. The CDR3 extends over 15 amino acids. The trim removed 10 bases at V and 6 bases at J, leaving 17 bases unmatched. The CDR3 region is CATELTGTASQTQYF. CDR3 nucleotides: TGTGCCACCGAGCTAACAGGGACAGCGTCACAGACCCAGTACTTC.

The table lists this clonotype with a few counts. The chain has TRBV12-3 or TRBV12-4 and TRBJ1-2, with D perhaps matching TRBD1 (5 bases). Between the trimmed V and J ends, which lost 4 bases and 7 bases, there was a span of 7 bases. The length of the CDR3 is 11 residues. CDR3 sequence reads: CASSWGSGYTF. CDR3 coding DNA: TGTGCCAGCAGTTGGGGGTCTGGCTACACCTTC.

This clonotype was seen more than once but under ten times. This chain connects TRBV5-1 to TRBJ2-7; a possible D gene is TRBD1 (6 bases). The V gene's germline CDR1 is SGHRS and CDR2 YFSETQ. Trimming took off 1 base at V and 6 bases at J, with 14 bases between the two ends. The CDR3 runs 14 residues. CDR3 region: CASSLSGQSGEQYF. The CDR3 bases are TGCGCCAGCAGCTTGTCCGGACAGTCGGGCGAGCAGTACTTC.

The rearrangement uses TRBV20-1 and TRBJ1-6; 10 positions match TRBD1. V was pared by 3 bases and J by 9 bases, with 5 bases of the junction left unmatched. CDR3 length: 14 residues. CDR1 DFQATT and CDR2 SNEGSKA come from the germline V gene (reference sequence). The CDR3 bases are TGCAGTGCTAGGGACAGGGGGGAGGTTTCACCCCTCCACTTT. It codes for CSARDRGEVSPLHF.

This sequence joins TRBV10-3 and TRBJ2-5; tentative D call: TRBD2 (7 bases). Trimming stripped 3 bases from V and 2 bases from J, with 16 bases between. Germline CDR1 and CDR2: ENHRY and SYGVKD. The CDR3 loop spans 16 amino acids. The CDR3 DNA sequence: TGTGCCATCAGTGAATATCGGGGAGGGGGACAAGAGACCCAGTACTTC. Translation gives CAISEYRGGGQETQYF.